These 5 T cell receptor beta chains were sequenced from one sample in a study of vaccination and CD4 T cells after COVID-19. Treatment denoted: roughly 10-day PBMC culture with coronavirus spike peptide pools or control peptides (ViraFEST assay). Cultured CD4+ T cell DNA underwent sequencing with the Oncomine TCR Beta short-read assay. One entry per CDR3 protein results from TCRdb running MiXCR on the PCR reads. The sample lists roughly 10,000 distinct CDR3 sequences, approximately 64% occurring once. No antigen is known for these receptors. The sequencing sample was made of CD4+ T cells from blood, cultured in vitro. Receptor source: a human donor who had recovered from COVID-19.

V is TRBV6-1 and J is TRBJ1-6; TRBD1 agrees at 8 bases. From germline, CDR1 is MNHNS and CDR2 SASEGT. With 6 bases clipped from V and 10 bases from J, the junction kept 5 bases outside the gene matches. The length of the CDR3 is 13 residues. CDR3 protein: CASSPDRDSPLHF. CDR3 bases: TGTGCCAGCAGCCCGGACAGGGACTCACCCCTCCACTTT.

A few counts support this clonotype. V and J are TRBV11-3 and TRBJ2-3; D is unresolved. Between the trimmed V and J ends, which lost 1 base and 5 bases, there was a span of 10 bases. Germline V gene sequence: CDR1 SGHNT, CDR2 YENEEA. This CDR3 comprises 14 residues. The CDR3 coding sequence is TGTGCCAGCAGCTTAGGGCCGGCGGTAGATACGCAGTATTTT. Amino acids: CASSLGPAVDTQYF.

This chain connects TRBV29-1 to TRBJ1-2; a weak D match, TRBD1 (6 bases). CDR1 is SQVTM and CDR2 is ANQGSEA in the germline V gene. V was cut by 2 bases and J by 2 bases, with 9 bases left in between. CDR3 length: 13 amino acids. The CDR3 here is CSVEQDSNYGYTF. CDR3 bases: TGCAGCGTTGAACAGGACAGCAACTATGGCTACACCTTC.

The V gene is TRBV7-2, the J gene TRBJ2-7; TRBD1 matches at 7 bases. Unmatched junction bases numbered 11, after V lost 1 base and J lost 5 bases. CDR1 and CDR2 (germline): SGHTA, FQGNSA. This CDR3 spans 16 amino acids. The CDR3 nucleotides are TGTGCCAGCAGCTTAGGTCCCGACAGGGTGAGGAACGAGCAGTACTTC. This gives the protein CASSLGPDRVRNEQYF.

CDR3 in amino acids: CASRERFMNTEAFF. The CDR3 DNA sequence: TGTGCCAGCAGGGAACGGTTTATGAACACTGAAGCTTTCTTT. The V gene is TRBV6-1, the J gene TRBJ1-1; D is uncertain. V was pared by 6 bases and J by 0 bases, with 11 bases between. The germline V gene has CDR1 MNHNS and CDR2 SASEGT. The CDR3 sequence is 14 residues long.